The clone carrying this T cell receptor (beta chain) was counted a few times. Antigen unknown. Every subset had its genomic DNA shared out evenly among several immunoSEQ plates. The sorted-subset replicate PCRs were given 150 to 250 ng DNA, which is tens of thousands of T cell genomes. How the authors handled the data: Filtering differed since immunoSEQ provided only junctions, with no quality scores. Data came from immunoSEQ multiplex PCR; TCRdb stores just in-frame clones and leaves some out. V, J and clone size were drawn from that table, and D and trimming were deduced from the DNA. Altogether millions of clones are present, over 85% being singletons, with the ten largest covering roughly 1.1%. This record comes from a study of shared clonotypes between healthy human individuals. Naive CD8 cells, CD45RO-negative and positively selected for CCR7, excluded terminally differentiated effector memory CD45RA+ cells.

Study observations and caveats: It was the non-shared clonotypes that had lower generation probabilities than clonotypes shared by all four donors.

V lost 0 bases and J lost 5, with 14 bases in between. The CDR3 has 15 amino acids. Looked up from germline, CDR1 is SGHRS and CDR2 is YFSETQ. Specimen: naive CD8+ T cells sorted from blood. The source is a man aged 18 to 35 in good health. The chain employs TRBV5-1 and TRBJ2-5; weak D call: TRBD2 (6 bases). CDR3 DNA: TGCGCCAGCAGCTTGGGCCTTCAGCTAGCGGAGACCCAGTACTTC. Residues: CASSLGLQLAETQYF.